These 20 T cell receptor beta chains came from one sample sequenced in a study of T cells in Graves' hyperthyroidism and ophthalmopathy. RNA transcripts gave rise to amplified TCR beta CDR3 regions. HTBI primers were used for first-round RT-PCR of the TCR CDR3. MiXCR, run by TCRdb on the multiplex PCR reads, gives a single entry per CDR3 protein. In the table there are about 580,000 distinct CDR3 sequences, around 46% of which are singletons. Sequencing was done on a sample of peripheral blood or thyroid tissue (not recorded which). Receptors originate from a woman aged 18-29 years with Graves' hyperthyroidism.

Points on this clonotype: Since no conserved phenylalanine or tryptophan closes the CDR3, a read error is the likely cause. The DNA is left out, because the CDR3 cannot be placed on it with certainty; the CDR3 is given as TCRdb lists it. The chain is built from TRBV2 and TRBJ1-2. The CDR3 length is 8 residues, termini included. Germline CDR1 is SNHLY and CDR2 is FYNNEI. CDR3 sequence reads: CASSQNLA.

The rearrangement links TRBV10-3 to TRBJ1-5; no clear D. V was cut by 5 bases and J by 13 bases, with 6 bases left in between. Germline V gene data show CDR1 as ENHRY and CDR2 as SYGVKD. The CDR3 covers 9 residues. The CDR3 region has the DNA TGTGCCATCAGTATGGGACAGCATTTT. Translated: CAISMGQHF.

The CDR3 region has the DNA TGTGCCAGCAGCCTACTCCCGGGCGGCGGCTATGGCTACACCTTC. The encoded protein is CASSLLPGGGYGYTF. The chain employs TRBV7-8 and TRBJ1-2; no clear D gene. Germline V gives CDR1 SGHVS, CDR2 FQNEAQ. Trimming shortened V by 5 bases and J by 4 bases, and 17 bases separated the two germline ends. This CDR3 has 15 amino acids.

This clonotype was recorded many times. CDR3 coding DNA: TGCGCCAGCAGCACAGGGGTGGAGGAGACCCAGTACTTC. It specifies CASSTGVEETQYF. The chain links TRBV5-1 to TRBJ2-5, with TRBD1 identical over 7 bases. Germline V gene lookup returns CDR1 SGHRS and CDR2 YFSETQ. Trimming took 4 bases from V and 5 from J; bases not matched to a gene: 5. CDR3 size: 13 residues.

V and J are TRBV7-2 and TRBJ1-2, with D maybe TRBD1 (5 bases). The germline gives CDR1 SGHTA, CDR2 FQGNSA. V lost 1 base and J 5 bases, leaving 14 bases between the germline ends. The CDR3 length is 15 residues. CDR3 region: CASSLGTEGSYGYTF. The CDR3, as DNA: TGTGCCAGCAGCTTAGGGACGGAGGGGTCTTATGGCTACACCTTC.

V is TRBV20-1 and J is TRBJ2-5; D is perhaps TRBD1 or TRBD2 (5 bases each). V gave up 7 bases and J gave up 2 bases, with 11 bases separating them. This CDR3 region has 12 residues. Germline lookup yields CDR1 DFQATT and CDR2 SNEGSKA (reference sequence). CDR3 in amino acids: CSEVEGQETQYF. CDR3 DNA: TGCAGTGAAGTCGAGGGGCAAGAGACCCAGTACTTC.

The CDR3 bases are TGTGCCAGCAGCTACACCGGGGGGCCAGATACGCAGTATTTT. Its translation is CASSYTGGPDTQYF. The gene calls are TRBV9 and TRBJ2-3; perhaps TRBD2 as D (7 bases). The V gene's germline CDR1 is SGDLS and CDR2 YYNGEE. The ends were cut back, 4 bases at V and 4 bases at J, with 13 bases in the middle. This CDR3 spans 14 amino acids.

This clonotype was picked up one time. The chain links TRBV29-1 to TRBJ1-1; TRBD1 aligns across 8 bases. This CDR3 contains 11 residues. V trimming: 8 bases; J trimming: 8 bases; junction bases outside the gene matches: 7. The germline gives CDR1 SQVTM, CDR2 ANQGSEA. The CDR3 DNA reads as TGCAGCTCTTCCGGGACAGGAGAAGCTTTCTTT. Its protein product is CSSSGTGEAFF.

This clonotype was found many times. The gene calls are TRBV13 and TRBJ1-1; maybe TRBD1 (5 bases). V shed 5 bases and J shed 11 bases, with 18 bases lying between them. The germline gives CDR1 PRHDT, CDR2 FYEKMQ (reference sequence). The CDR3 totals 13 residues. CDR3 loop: CASSLDEGAAAFF. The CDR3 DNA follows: TGTGCCAGCAGCCTGGACGAAGGGGCGGCGGCTTTCTTT. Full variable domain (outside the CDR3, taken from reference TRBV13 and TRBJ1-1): AAGVIQSPRHLIKEKRETATLKCYPIPRHDTVYWYQQGPGQDPQFLISFYEKMQSDKGSIPDRFSAQQFSDYHSELNMSSLELGDSALYFCASSLDEGAAAFFGQGTRLTVV.

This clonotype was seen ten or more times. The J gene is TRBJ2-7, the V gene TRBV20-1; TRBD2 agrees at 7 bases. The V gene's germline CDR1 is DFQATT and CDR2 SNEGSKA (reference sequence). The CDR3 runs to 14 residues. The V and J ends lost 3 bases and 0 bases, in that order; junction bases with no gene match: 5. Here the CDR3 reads CSASGRTSSYEQYF. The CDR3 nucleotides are TGCAGTGCTAGTGGTCGGACTAGCTCCTACGAGCAGTACTTC.

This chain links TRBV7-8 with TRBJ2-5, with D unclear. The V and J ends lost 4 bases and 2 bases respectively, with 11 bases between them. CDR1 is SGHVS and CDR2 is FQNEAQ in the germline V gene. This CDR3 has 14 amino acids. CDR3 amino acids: CASSSSVGQETQYF. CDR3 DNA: TGTGCCAGCAGCTCCTCAGTGGGGCAAGAGACCCAGTACTTC.

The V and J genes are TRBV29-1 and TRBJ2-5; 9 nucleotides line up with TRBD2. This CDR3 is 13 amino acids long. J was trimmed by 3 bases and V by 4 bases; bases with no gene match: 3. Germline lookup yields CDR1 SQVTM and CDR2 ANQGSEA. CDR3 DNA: TGCAGCGTTGTTATAGCGGGAGAAGAGACCCAGTACTTC. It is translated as CSVVIAGEETQYF.

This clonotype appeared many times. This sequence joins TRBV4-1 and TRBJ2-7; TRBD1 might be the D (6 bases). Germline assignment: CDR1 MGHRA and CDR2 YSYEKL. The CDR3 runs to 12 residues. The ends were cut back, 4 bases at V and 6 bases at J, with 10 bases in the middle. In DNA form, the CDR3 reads TGCGCCAGCAGCCCCGACAGGTTCGAGCAGTACTTC. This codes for CASSPDRFEQYF.

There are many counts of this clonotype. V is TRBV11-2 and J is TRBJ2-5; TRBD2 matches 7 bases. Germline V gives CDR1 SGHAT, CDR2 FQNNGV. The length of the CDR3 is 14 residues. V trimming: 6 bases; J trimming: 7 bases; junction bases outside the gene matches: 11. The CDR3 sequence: CASRRSGVRGTQYF. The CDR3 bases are TGTGCCAGCAGACGAAGCGGGGTTCGCGGGACCCAGTACTTC. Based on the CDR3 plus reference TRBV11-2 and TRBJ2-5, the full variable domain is EAGVAQSPRYKIIEKRQSVAFWCNPISGHATLYWYQQILGQGPKLLIQFQNNGVVDDSQLPKDRFSAERLKGVDSTLKIQPAKLEDSAVYLCASRRSGVRGTQYFGPGTRLLVL.

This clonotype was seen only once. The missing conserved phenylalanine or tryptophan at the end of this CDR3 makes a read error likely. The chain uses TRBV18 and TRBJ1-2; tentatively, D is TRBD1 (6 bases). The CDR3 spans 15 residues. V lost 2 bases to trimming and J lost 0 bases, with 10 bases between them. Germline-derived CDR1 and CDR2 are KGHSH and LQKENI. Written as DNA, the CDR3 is TGTGCCAGCTCACCATGGGCAGGGGCTAACTATGGCTACACCCTC. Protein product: CASSPWAGANYGYTL.

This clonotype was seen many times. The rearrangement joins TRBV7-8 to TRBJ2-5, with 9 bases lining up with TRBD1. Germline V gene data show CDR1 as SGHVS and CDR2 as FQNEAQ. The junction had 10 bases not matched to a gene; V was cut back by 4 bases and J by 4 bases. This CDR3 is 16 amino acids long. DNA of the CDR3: TGTGCCAGCAGCTCCTGGACAGGGGCTCCCCGAGAGACCCAGTACTTC. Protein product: CASSSWTGAPRETQYF.

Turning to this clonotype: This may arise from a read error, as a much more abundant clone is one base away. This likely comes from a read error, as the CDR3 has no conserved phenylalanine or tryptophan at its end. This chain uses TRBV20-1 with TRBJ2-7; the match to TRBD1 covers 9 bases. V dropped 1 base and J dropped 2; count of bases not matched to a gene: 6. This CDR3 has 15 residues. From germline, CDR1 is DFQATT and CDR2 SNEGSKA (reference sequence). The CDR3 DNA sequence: TGCAGTGCTAGAGTGGGGACAGGGTTTGCCTACGAGCAGTACCTC. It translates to CSARVGTGFAYEQYL.

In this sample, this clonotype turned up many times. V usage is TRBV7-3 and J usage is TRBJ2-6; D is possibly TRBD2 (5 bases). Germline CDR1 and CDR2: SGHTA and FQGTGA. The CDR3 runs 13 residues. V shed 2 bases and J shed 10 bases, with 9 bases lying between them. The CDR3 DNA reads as TGTGCCAGCAGCTTATGGCCGGGGAACGTCCTGACTTTC. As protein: CASSLWPGNVLTF.

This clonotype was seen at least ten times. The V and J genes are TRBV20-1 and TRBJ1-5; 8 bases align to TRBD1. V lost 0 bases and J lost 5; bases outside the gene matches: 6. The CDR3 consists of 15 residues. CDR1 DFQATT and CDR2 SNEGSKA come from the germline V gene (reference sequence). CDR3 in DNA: TGCAGTGCTAGAGACCCCAGGGGGCGCGATCAGCCCCAGCATTTT. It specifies CSARDPRGRDQPQHF.

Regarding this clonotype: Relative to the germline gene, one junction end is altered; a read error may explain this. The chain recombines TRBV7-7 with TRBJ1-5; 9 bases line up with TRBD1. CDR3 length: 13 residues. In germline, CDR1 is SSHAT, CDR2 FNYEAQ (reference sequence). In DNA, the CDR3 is TGTGCTAGCAGCGCGGGACAGGGCCAGCCCCAGCATTTT. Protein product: CASSAGQGQPQHF.